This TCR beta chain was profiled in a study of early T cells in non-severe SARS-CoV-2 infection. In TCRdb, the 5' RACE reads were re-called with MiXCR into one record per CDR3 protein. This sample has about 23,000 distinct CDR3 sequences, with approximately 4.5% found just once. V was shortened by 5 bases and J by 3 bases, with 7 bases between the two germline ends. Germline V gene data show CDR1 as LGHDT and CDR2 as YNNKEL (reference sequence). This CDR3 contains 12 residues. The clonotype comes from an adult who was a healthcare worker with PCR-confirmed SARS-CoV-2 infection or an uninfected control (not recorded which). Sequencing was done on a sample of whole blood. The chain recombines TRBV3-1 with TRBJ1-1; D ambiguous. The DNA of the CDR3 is TGTGCCAGCAGCGACCTAGACACTGAAGCTTTCTTT. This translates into CASSDLDTEAFF.